The clone carrying this T cell receptor (beta chain) was picked up a small number of times. The record originates from a study of blood T cells in healthy people across ages. A sample-barcoded 5' primer and a J-beta primer mix were used in a second PCR of about 7 to 11 cycles. TCRdb reprocessed the 5' RACE reads via MiXCR and lists one record per CDR3 protein. The table has 950,000 to 1,200,000 distinct CDR3 sequences, more than 30% seen once. Sequencing input: blood. The clonotype was recovered from a man between 18 and 35 years old in good health.

CDR3 sequence (DNA): TGCGCCAGCAGCCCACGACCGCGGGGAGGTATGGAAGATACGCAGTATTTT. Its protein product is CASSPRPRGGMEDTQYF. This chain connects TRBV5-1 to TRBJ2-3; D may be TRBD2 (6 bases). Germline V gene sequence: CDR1 SGHRS, CDR2 YFSETQ. The CDR3 is made up of 17 amino acids. V shed 4 bases and J shed 5 bases, with 23 bases lying between them.